The clone carrying this TCR beta chain was found a few times. Antigen: not known. Method: immunoSEQ multiplex PCR; TCRdb's copy keeps in-frame clones and lacks some. Of 5,000 to 7,500 clones listed, 60% to 80% are singletons. The CDR3 contains 12 residues. The V gene's germline CDR1 is SGHDT and CDR2 YYEEEE. V lost 0 bases and J lost 10, with 7 bases in between. The data derive from a study of CD8 T cell repertoires and HIV-1 epitope variants. Study as a whole: Separate wells received one of Twenty-five Gag or Nef variant peptides. IL-2, IL-7 and IL-15 were added on days 3 and 7 of approximately 11-day cultures.

Study results and limitations: A handful of clonotypes recognized Nef KF9, one HW9, none TAALDMSHF.

Material: cultured CD8+ T cells derived from PBMCs. The receptor was derived from a male donor with HIV. The rearrangement joins TRBV5-6 to TRBJ1-4, with TRBD1 as a possible D gene (5 bases). The CDR3 spells CASSLGGAKLFF. CDR3 DNA sequence: TGTGCCAGCAGCTTGGGAGGGGCAAAACTGTTTTTT. The whole variable domain, filled in from reference TRBV5-6 and TRBJ1-4, reads DAGVTQSPTHLIKTRGQQVTLRCSPKSGHDTVSWYQQALGQGPQFIFQYYEEEERQRGNFPDRFSGHQFPNYSSELNVNALLLGDSALYLCASSLGGAKLFFGSGTQLSVL.